Listed below are T cell receptor beta chains from one sample, sequenced in a study of T cell responses to AZD1222 COVID-19 vaccine. Assay used: immunoSEQ multiplex PCR; TCRdb lists only in-frame clones, some missing. The sample contains more than 100,000 clones, approximately 90% of which appear only once. The sequenced sample was peripheral blood, obtained on day 0 of AZD1222 vaccination. Receptors were obtained from an adult in good health. Both conserved end residues are part of each CDR3. D genes are given only for firm matches. Only part of the rows carry a size: once, few, many, or a class if the clone is expanded.

>TRBV15|TRBD1|-|TRBJ1-2
TGTGCCACCAGCGGGAGTCTTCGCTGGGACAGCCCTAACTATGGCTACACCTTC
CATSGSLRWDSPNYGYTF
>TRBV4-2|-|-|TRBJ2-3
TGTGCCAGCAGCCAAGATAACGGGAGAGGGACAGATACGCAGTATTTT
CASSQDNGRGTDTQYF
>TRBV30|TRBD1|-|TRBJ1-5
TGTGCCTGCCAGGGGGGTAGCAATCAGCCCCAGCATTTT
CACQGGSNQPQHF
>TRBV20-1|-|-|TRBJ2-3
TGCAGTGTGGATAGCGCAGATACGCAGTATTTT
CSVDSADTQYF
>TRBV18|TRBD2|-|TRBJ2-1
TGTGCCAGCTCACCACCGACGGGACTAGCGCCATACAATGAGCAGTTCTTC
CASSPPTGLAPYNEQFF
>TRBV7-2|-|-|TRBJ1-2
TGTGCCAGCAGCTTCAGGCAGGGAATTAACTATGGCTACACCTTC
CASSFRQGINYGYTF
>TRBV5-6|TRBD1|-|TRBJ1-5
TGTGCCAGCAGCTCAGGGGGCAGGCGGAGAAATCAGCCCCAGCATTTT
CASSSGGRRRNQPQHF
>TRBV10-3|TRBD1|-|TRBJ1-2
TGTGCCATCAACGACAGGGCCTATGGCTACACCTTC
CAINDRAYGYTF
>TRBV7-8|TRBD1|once|TRBJ1-1
TGTGCCAGCAGCAGCCGGGACAGGGGATCCAACACTGAAGCTTTCTTT
CASSSRDRGSNTEAFF
>TRBV30|-|-|TRBJ1-3
TGTGCCTGGACCCACCACCGAAACACCATATATTTT
CAWTHHRNTIYF
>TRBV3-1/TRBV3-2|-|-|TRBJ1-1
TGTGCCAGCAGCCCACTGAGGGTTACTGAAGCTTTCTTT
CASSPLRVTEAFF
>TRBV9|TRBD1|few|TRBJ2-3
TGTGCCAGCAGCCTACTCGGGACAGGGGGCCCAGATACGCAGTATTTT
CASSLLGTGGPDTQYF
>TRBV7-9|-|-|TRBJ2-2
TGTGCCAGCAGCTTAGTGGTATCGGCAGGGCCCGGGGAGCTGTTTTTT
CASSLVVSAGPGELFF
>TRBV5-5|-|-|TRBJ1-1
TGTGCCAGCAGCTGGAGTAGTACTGAAGCTTTCTTT
CASSWSSTEAFF
>TRBV30|-|-|TRBJ2-7
TGTGCCTGGAGTACAGGGACCTCCTACGAGCAGTACTTC
CAWSTGTSYEQYF
>TRBV5-1|-|-|TRBJ1-4
TGCGCCAGCAGCGGAGGGACGGCCGTTAATGAAAAACTGTTTTTT
CASSGGTAVNEKLFF
>TRBV9|-|-|TRBJ1-1
TGTGCCAGCAGCGTGGAGATGAACACTGAAGCTTTCTTT
CASSVEMNTEAFF
>TRBV28|-|-|TRBJ1-2
TGTGCCAGCAGCCTACCACAAGAGAACTATGGCTACACCTTC
CASSLPQENYGYTF
>TRBV6-2/TRBV6-3|TRBD2|-|TRBJ2-1
TGTGCCAGCAGCCCCAGGAAGGGAGCGGGAGGCGGTAATGAGCAGTTCTTC
CASSPRKGAGGGNEQFF
>TRBV11-3|-|once|TRBJ2-1
TGTGCCAGCAGCCGGGGGACTCTTAATGAGCAGTTCTTC
CASSRGTLNEQFF
>TRBV19|-|-|TRBJ1-5
TGTGCCAGTAGTAAGGACAGTTGGAATCAGCCCCAGCATTTT
CASSKDSWNQPQHF
>TRBV12-3/TRBV12-4|-|-|TRBJ2-2
TGTGCCAAGAAGACACTAAACACCGGGGAGCTGTTTTTT
CAKKTLNTGELFF
>TRBV9|TRBD2|-|TRBJ2-1
TGTGCCAGCAGCGTCGGGACTAGCGGGAGGGCCTACAATGAGCAGTTCTTC
CASSVGTSGRAYNEQFF
>TRBV6-5|-|-|TRBJ1-2
TGTGCCAGCAGTTACTCGTACCGCAGTGGGGGTGGCTACACCTTC
CASSYSYRSGGGYTF
>TRBV19|-|-|TRBJ1-5
TGTGCCAGTAGTATGGGCAGCCCCGGGCCCCAGCATTTT
CASSMGSPGPQHF
>TRBV11-2|-|-|TRBJ1-6
TGTGCCAGCAGTTACACACCTACTCGGGGTTCACCCCTCCACTTT
CASSYTPTRGSPLHF
>TRBV9|-|-|TRBJ1-3
TGTGCCAGCAGCCCGAGTTTCGGATACTCTGGAAACACCATATATTTT
CASSPSFGYSGNTIYF
>TRBV5-5|-|once|TRBJ1-5
TGTGCCAGCAGCTTGATGGGGGAAGATCAGCCCCAGCATTTT
CASSLMGEDQPQHF
>TRBV4-1|-|-|TRBJ1-1
TGCGCCAGCAGCCAAGACCCCCAGGGCTGGACTGAAGCTTTCTTT
CASSQDPQGWTEAFF
>TRBV25-1|TRBD2|-|TRBJ2-1
TGTGCCAGCAGAGGGAGGGGTACTGTCCTCAATGAGCAGTTCTTC
CASRGRGTVLNEQFF
>TRBV6-4|-|-|TRBJ1-2
TGTGCCAGCAGTGACTCGGGTCCCTTCGGGGGCTACACCTTC
CASSDSGPFGGYTF
>TRBV6-5|-|-|TRBJ1-1
TGTGCCAGCGGGGAGGGAAGTGAAGCTTTCTTT
CASGEGSEAFF
>TRBV18|-|-|TRBJ1-5
TGTGCCAGCTCACCAACCGCAGGGGTGGATCAGCCCCAGCATTTT
CASSPTAGVDQPQHF
>TRBV19|-|-|TRBJ1-3
TGTGCCAGTAGTTGGGTGAACACCATATATTTT
CASSWVNTIYF
>TRBV7-9|-|-|TRBJ1-4
TGTGCCAGCAGCTTAGTATTGGGACATGATGAAAAACTGTTTTTT
CASSLVLGHDEKLFF
>TRBV6-5|-|-|TRBJ1-1
TGTGCCAGCAGGGCCGCTGGATCGGGGAACACTGAAGCTTTCTTT
CASRAAGSGNTEAFF
>TRBV5-4|-|-|TRBJ2-7
TGTGCCAGCAGCTTCCCCTTGAGTTACGAGCAGTACTTC
CASSFPLSYEQYF
>TRBV7-3|TRBD2|once|TRBJ2-1
TGTGCCAGCTCCCCTAGCGGGTCCTACAATGAGCAGTTCTTC
CASSPSGSYNEQFF
>TRBV10-1|TRBD1|-|TRBJ1-1
TGCGCCAGCACCCGGGACAGGGGGCATTGGGACACTGAAGCTTTCTTT
CASTRDRGHWDTEAFF
>TRBV30|-|-|TRBJ2-1
TGTGCCTGGAGCGAAGGTGCTGCGGGGTCCTACAATGAGCAGTTCTTC
CAWSEGAAGSYNEQFF
>TRBV6-5|-|-|TRBJ1-1
TGTGCCAGCAGTCCTCCGGCAGGCCGCCACACTGAAGCTTTCTTT
CASSPPAGRHTEAFF
>TRBV30|-|-|TRBJ1-3
TGTGCCTGGAGTGTAGGCCACCCGTCTGGAAACACCATATATTTT
CAWSVGHPSGNTIYF
>TRBV3-1/TRBV3-2|-|-|TRBJ2-6
TGTGCCAGCAGCTTGGCCCAGACAGCTGGGGCCAACGTCCTGACTTTC
CASSLAQTAGANVLTF
>TRBV19|-|-|TRBJ1-2
TGTGCCAGTACCCGAGGGGAAACCTATGGCTACACCTTC
CASTRGETYGYTF
>TRBV5-1|-|-|TRBJ1-1
TGCGCCAGCTCCGAGAGTATAAGCAATCGAGCTTTCTTT
CASSESISNRAFF
>TRBV27|-|-|TRBJ2-1
TGTGCCAGCAGTTTTTTAGGGGCGAATGAGCAGTTCTTC
CASSFLGANEQFF
>TRBV9|-|-|TRBJ2-5
TGTGCCAGCAGCGTCTCACAGTACCAAGAGACCCAGTACTTC
CASSVSQYQETQYF
>TRBV30|-|-|TRBJ2-6
TGTGCCTGGAGTGTCCCGGGGGTAGGTGCGAGGGGGGCCAACGTCCTGACTTTC
CAWSVPGVGARGANVLTF
>TRBV7-3|TRBD2|-|TRBJ2-5
TGTGCCAGCAGCTCTCCCCCAGGGACTAGCGGGAAGGAGACCCAGTACTTC
CASSSPPGTSGKETQYF
>TRBV6-5|-|-|TRBJ1-2
TGTGCCAGCAGTCGAGGACCTCGAATAAATGGCTACACCTTC
CASSRGPRINGYTF
>TRBV5-4|-|-|TRBJ2-1
TGTGCCAGCAGCTTGGCGCCTTACAATGAGCAGTTCTTC
CASSLAPYNEQFF
>TRBV6-5|-|-|TRBJ1-5
TGTGCCAGCAGGGCTGAGGGTTACAATCAGCCCCAGCATTTT
CASRAEGYNQPQHF
>TRBV4-1|-|-|TRBJ1-3
TGCGCCAGCAGCCTACCCGTCGGGCTCCTATATTTT
CASSLPVGLLYF